The clone carrying this T cell receptor beta chain is termed large (0.1 to 1%). Looked up from germline, CDR1 is SGHAT and CDR2 is FQNNGV. The CDR3 contains 14 residues. V was shortened by 5 bases and J by 4 bases, with 13 bases between the two germline ends. Scientists recovered RNA and DNA together from around 20-30 mg of unsorted bulk tissue. The data derive from a study of tumor-infiltrating lymphocytes in primary liver carcinoma. From roughly 0.55 ug of total RNA, TCR beta-specific cDNA was reverse-transcribed using a constant-region primer. ARM-PCR was slightly modified, and three nested multiplex PCR rounds with it gave rise to the TCR beta libraries. Running ten to eleven cycles apiece, the first two PCR rounds relied on TRBV1-TRBV30 forward primers together with a C-beta reverse primer. TCRdb itself ran the multiplex PCR reads through MiXCR, one entry per CDR3 protein. This sample yields about 84,000 distinct CDR3 sequences, of which around 70% are seen a single time; just under 20% belongs to the top ten.

The sample comprised liver tumor tissue from sampling region 1. Indicated subset: tumor region T1, superior pole. The rearrangement links TRBV11-2 to TRBJ2-3, with no clear D. This clonotype was sampled from a middle-aged man with primary liver carcinoma and hepatitis B virus infection. The DNA of the CDR3 is TGTGCCAGCAGCCCGGGCTCCCCGTCAGATACGCAGTATTTT. Encoded protein: CASSPGSPSDTQYF.